The clone carrying this T cell receptor beta chain was seen a few times. It was with 60 Vbeta and 13 Jbeta primers that the PCR ran. Method: immunoSEQ multiplex PCR; TCRdb's copy keeps in-frame clones and lacks some. The table has 55,000 to 70,000 clones, about four fifths seen once; the top ten hold roughly 4%. This specimen comes from a study of cytomegalovirus exposure and HLA in healthy donors. V was pared by 1 base and J by 2 bases, with 11 bases between. This CDR3 has 15 amino acids. Germline CDR1 and CDR2: MGHRA and YSYEKL. Material for sequencing was PBMCs. The sequence came from a middle-aged woman in good health and CMV-seronegative. The chain couples TRBV4-1 to TRBJ1-2, with D tentatively TRBD1 (5 bases). The CDR3 protein is CASSQGQGGNYGYTF. The CDR3 bases are TGCGCCAGCAGCCAAGGGCAGGGAGGGAACTATGGCTACACCTTC.